The TCR beta chain described here comes from a study of blood T cell repertoires in COVID-19. About the study: Samples taken during acute and convalescent COVID-19 were collected in the United States, Italy and Spain.

From germline, CDR1 is SNHLY and CDR2 FYNNEI. This CDR3 spans 13 amino acids. With 4 bases removed from V and 8 bases from J, the gap between germline ends came to 13 bases. Original methodology: From reference gene primer amplification, estimates of nucleated cell counts were derived. The method was immunoSEQ multiplex PCR; TCRdb's version includes in-frame clones alone and lacks a portion of them. Clonal size and the V and J genes are those of that table, whereas D and trimming came from the DNA. The table has about 89,000 clones, roughly 78% seen once. The chain carries TRBV2 and TRBJ2-3; D might be TRBD2 (5 bases). The sequenced sample was peripheral blood. The sequence derives from a woman older than 75 with acute or convalescent COVID-19. The DNA of the CDR3 is TGTGCCAGCAGTGCTACTAGTCGTGGTACGCAGTATTTT. It encodes CASSATSRGTQYF.